This paragraph reports one T cell receptor beta chain. Assignments of participants to cohorts depended upon their own reported clinical history. Data came from immunoSEQ multiplex PCR; TCRdb stores just in-frame clones and leaves some out. The sample shows a few hundred thousand clones, about 86% of them seen only once. The entry originates in a study of blood T cell repertoires in COVID-19. Germline V lookup: CDR1 WSHSY, CDR2 SAAADI. The CDR3 is made up of 13 amino acids. J gave up 6 bases and V 4 bases, and 2 bases lay outside the gene matches. The TCR sequence derives from a woman aged 40 to 50 with acute COVID-19. The chain employs TRBV10-2 and TRBJ1-4; TRBD1 agrees at 7 bases. The sequenced sample consisted of PBMCs or T cells enriched from blood (not recorded which). The CDR3 region has the DNA TGCGCCAGCAGTGGACAGGGAGATGAAAAACTGTTTTTT. As protein: CASSGQGDEKLFF.